The rows below give T cell receptor beta chains drawn from one sample of a study of naive CD8 T cells in extremely preterm neonates. The data were produced by immunoSEQ multiplex PCR, yet TCRdb's version contains in-frame clones alone and is incomplete. Of around 23,000 clones in the sample, approximately 89% were seen once. What was sequenced was naive CD8+ T cells from cord blood. These receptor sequences come from a boy who was born preterm. Each CDR3 is given with its conserved first and last residue. A D gene is named only where the DNA matches it firmly. Clone sizes are given selectively: once, few, many, or a class where the clone is expanded.

cdr3_nt: TGCGCCAGCAGTGAGTGGGATAGCAATCAGCCCCAGCATTTT; cdr3_aa: CASSEWDSNQPQHF; j_call: TRBJ1-5; d_call: NA; clone_size: NA; v_call: TRBV10-2
cdr3_nt: TGTGCCAGCAGCTTACTCTGGGGACAGGTCGTATATAGCAATCAGCCCCAGCATTTT; cdr3_aa: CASSLLWGQVVYSNQPQHF; j_call: TRBJ1-5; d_call: TRBD1; clone_size: once; v_call: TRBV7-3
cdr3_nt: TGTGCCAGTAGTATGGGGACAAACACTGAAGCTTTCTTT; cdr3_aa: CASSMGTNTEAFF; j_call: TRBJ1-1; d_call: NA; clone_size: few; v_call: TRBV19
cdr3_nt: TGCGCCAGCAGCTGGACTAGCGGGGCCTACGAGCAGTACTTC; cdr3_aa: CASSWTSGAYEQYF; j_call: TRBJ2-7; d_call: TRBD2; clone_size: few; v_call: TRBV5-1
cdr3_nt: TGTGCCAGCAGCTTAGATCGTCCCTCGGACAGCTATGGCTACACCTTC; cdr3_aa: CASSLDRPSDSYGYTF; j_call: TRBJ1-2; d_call: NA; clone_size: NA; v_call: TRBV11-3
cdr3_nt: TGTGCCAGCAGTTTATCGACAGGTCAGCCCCAGCATTTT; cdr3_aa: CASSLSTGQPQHF; j_call: TRBJ1-5; d_call: NA; clone_size: NA; v_call: TRBV27
cdr3_nt: TGTGCCAGCAGCTTAATGGCTAGCGGGAGTACAGATACGCAGTATTTT; cdr3_aa: CASSLMASGSTDTQYF; j_call: TRBJ2-3; d_call: TRBD2; clone_size: once; v_call: TRBV7-9
cdr3_nt: TGTGCCAGCAGTTACAGGGGCACAGATACGCAGTATTTT; cdr3_aa: CASSYRGTDTQYF; j_call: TRBJ2-3; d_call: NA; clone_size: few; v_call: TRBV6-5
cdr3_nt: TGTGCCAGCAGCCCGGGACACTCCTACGAGCAGTACTTC; cdr3_aa: CASSPGHSYEQYF; j_call: TRBJ2-7; d_call: NA; clone_size: NA; v_call: TRBV14
cdr3_nt: TGTGCCAGCAGCTTAAATTCGGGTGGCATTCAGTACTTC; cdr3_aa: CASSLNSGGIQYF; j_call: TRBJ2-4; d_call: NA; clone_size: NA; v_call: TRBV7-3
cdr3_nt: TGTGCCTGGGACAATAATTCACCCCTCCACTTT; cdr3_aa: CAWDNNSPLHF; j_call: TRBJ1-6; d_call: NA; clone_size: NA; v_call: TRBV30
cdr3_nt: TGTGCCAGCAGCGTAGGGGACTTTAACACCGGGGAGCTGTTTTTT; cdr3_aa: CASSVGDFNTGELFF; j_call: TRBJ2-2; d_call: NA; clone_size: NA; v_call: TRBV9
cdr3_nt: TGTGCCTGGAGTGTAGGACAGGGCACTGAAGCTTTCTTT; cdr3_aa: CAWSVGQGTEAFF; j_call: TRBJ1-1; d_call: TRBD1; clone_size: NA; v_call: TRBV30
cdr3_nt: TGTGCCAGCAGCTTCGGGGGTTACGGCACCGGGGAGCTGTTTTTT; cdr3_aa: CASSFGGYGTGELFF; j_call: TRBJ2-2; d_call: NA; clone_size: NA; v_call: TRBV7-3
cdr3_nt: TGTGCCAGCAAATCCGGGTCTGGAAACACCATATATTTT; cdr3_aa: CASKSGSGNTIYF; j_call: TRBJ1-3; d_call: NA; clone_size: NA; v_call: TRBV6-1
cdr3_nt: TGTGCCAGCAAAACCCGGGACTTCTACAATGAGCAGTTCTTC; cdr3_aa: CASKTRDFYNEQFF; j_call: TRBJ2-1; d_call: NA; clone_size: NA; v_call: TRBV6-5
cdr3_nt: TGTGCCAGCAGCTTATGGGGGGGCGAGACCCAGTACTTC; cdr3_aa: CASSLWGGETQYF; j_call: TRBJ2-5; d_call: NA; clone_size: NA; v_call: TRBV7-3
cdr3_nt: TGTGCCAGCAGCTTATGGGACAGGGGCAATGAGCAGTTCTTC; cdr3_aa: CASSLWDRGNEQFF; j_call: TRBJ2-1; d_call: TRBD1; clone_size: NA; v_call: TRBV7-3
cdr3_nt: TGTGCCAGCAGCCTTCCAGGGGGGTACGAGCAGTACTTC; cdr3_aa: CASSLPGGYEQYF; j_call: TRBJ2-7; d_call: NA; clone_size: NA; v_call: TRBV7-9
cdr3_nt: TGCGCCAGCAGCTTGGTCAGCCCACGGACAGATACGCAGTATTTT; cdr3_aa: CASSLVSPRTDTQYF; j_call: TRBJ2-3; d_call: NA; clone_size: NA; v_call: TRBV5-1
cdr3_nt: TGTGCCAGCAGCTTCGCCCAGGACAGGGAGAACACTGAAGCTTTCTTT; cdr3_aa: CASSFAQDRENTEAFF; j_call: TRBJ1-1; d_call: TRBD1; clone_size: NA; v_call: TRBV7-3
cdr3_nt: TGCGCCAGCAGCCAAGATCGGGACAGGACCTTC; cdr3_aa: CASSQDRDRTF; j_call: TRBJ1-2; d_call: TRBD1; clone_size: few; v_call: TRBV4-1
cdr3_nt: TGTGCCAGCAGCTTAGGGGGCTACACCTTC; cdr3_aa: CASSLGGYTF; j_call: TRBJ1-2; d_call: NA; clone_size: NA; v_call: TRBV7-2
cdr3_nt: TGCGCCAGCAGCTGGACTAGCGGGGGAGAGACCCAGTACTTC; cdr3_aa: CASSWTSGGETQYF; j_call: TRBJ2-5; d_call: TRBD2; clone_size: once; v_call: TRBV5-1